This T cell receptor beta chain was sequenced in a study of vaccination effects on CD4 cells after COVID-19. Study outcomes and limitations: Cross-reactivity toward common cold coronaviruses was confined to only 1 of 255 vaccine-induced clones in healthy vaccinees.

V lost 0 bases, J lost 6 bases, and 15 bases lay in between. In germline, CDR1 is LNHNV, CDR2 YYDKDF (reference sequence). The CDR3 has 16 residues. A 10-day culture period preceded the isolation of CD4+ T cells. Participants got two doses of BNT162b2 or mRNA-1273 vaccine. This clone was seen a few times. The antigen remains undetermined. TCRdb's table, derived via immunoSEQ multiplex PCR, lists solely in-frame clones and lacks some. The sample records tens of thousands of clones, around 70% being singletons. The sequenced sample was CD4+ T cells from PBMCs cultured without peptide, obtained after COVID-19 vaccination. This sequence was found in a human donor who received a COVID-19 vaccine. This sequence joins TRBV15 and TRBJ1-5; perhaps TRBD1 as D (6 bases). The CDR3 coding sequence is TGTGCCACCAGCAGAGATCGTCCGGGGGCGGGTCAGCCCCAGCATTTT. This codes for CATSRDRPGAGQPQHF.